This T cell receptor (beta chain) appears in the sequencing data of a study of vaccination and CD4 T cells after COVID-19. As to this clonotype: Its antigen is unknown.

Sample treatment: approximately nine-day PBMC culture with coronavirus spike peptide pools or control peptides (ViraFEST assay). At the Johns Hopkins FTIC core, DNA taken from cultured CD4+ T cells was sequenced by way of the Oncomine TCR Beta short-read assay. In TCRdb, the PCR reads were re-called with MiXCR into one record per CDR3 protein. This table has roughly 13,000 distinct CDR3 sequences, less than 75% appearing once. V was shortened by 5 bases and J by 4 bases, with 16 bases between the two germline ends. Per germline, CDR1 SGHTA and CDR2 FQGNSA. This CDR3 has 15 residues. The receptor comes from a human donor who had recovered from COVID-19. The rearrangement uses TRBV7-2 and TRBJ2-3; perhaps TRBD1 as D (6 bases). The sequenced sample was CD4+ T cells from blood, cultured in vitro. CDR3 protein: CASSQEGDGADTQYF. The CDR3 region has the DNA TGTGCCAGCAGCCAAGAGGGGGACGGGGCAGATACGCAGTATTTT.